The present TCR beta chain was sequenced within a study of T cell responses to AZD1222 COVID-19 vaccine (dated by TCRdb to 2020 to 2023). Describing the broader study: TCR sequencing was performed for some 250 trial participants, of whom about 200 were given two doses of AZD1222 and 26 were given two doses of MenACWY control vaccine. Trial participants were enrolled by age into subgroups of 18-55, 56-69 and 70-plus years, and about 150, 27 and 61 TCR-sequenced participants, respectively, were included in these subgroups.

What the work shows at the level of the full study, not this receptor alone: Spike-specific TCR breadth and depth rose significantly after two AZD1222 doses compared with day 0 and with MenACWY recipients. Because no day 14 peak-response samples were available, the repertoires could be characterized only after the peak T cell response. CD4 TCRs associated with the vaccine covered the entire spike protein, and the dominant responses were in regions 160-218 and 743-854. In the small 56-69-year group, the increase in depth fell short of significance, most likely because of low power. Reportedly, almost half of the unique spike-specific TCRs recognized epitopes lying outside the regions that are mutated in the B.1.351 and B.1.1.7 variants. Conclusions about previously exposed vaccinees are limited because only six or seven AZD1222 recipients were SARS-CoV-2 seropositive at baseline. Participants were mostly white British and included more females than males, and it was suggested by the authors that clonal diversity may have been underestimated.

The sample's time point label is to be understood as: about 28 days (+/-7) after the second vaccine dose. AZD1222 recipients whose second dose came at about 4 weeks and those whose second dose came at about 12 weeks were combined into one group, since spike-specific TCR depth and breadth did not differ between the two schedules. The vaccinee samples were drawn from two UK trials, COV001 and COV002, one of which was a single-blind randomized controlled phase 2/3 trial testing AZD1222 (ChAdOx1 nCoV-19) in healthy adults. For TCRbeta chain sequencing, PBMC samples from trial participants were taken at day 0 and at day 28 after the second dose. The CDR3 regions of human TCRbeta chains were subjected to immunosequencing. In the source study's methods: Repertoire TCRs were checked for matches against a reference library of SARS-CoV-2-specific TCRs that had been generated using the MIRA antigen-specificity platform. Breadth was defined as the fraction of unique TCRs that were SARS-CoV-2-associated. Depth was defined as the fraction of total T cells that were SARS-CoV-2-associated. Using the MIRA data, every spike-specific TCR was mapped to the spike region that the TCR reacted to and assigned to either a CD4 or a CD8 class. Log10-transformed breadth and depth values were compared by one-way ANOVA with Sidak's multiple comparisons tests. The clones in this table, taken by TCRdb from immuneACCESS, are in-frame only. Not every clone is retained; where verified, under half of the shortfall comes from an unresolved V gene, and the cause of the rest is unknown. The D gene and trimming were derived from the DNA, and the V and J assignments and clone size from that table. Across this sample there are fewer than 120,000 clones, with about 95% seen only once. The ten largest clones represent around 3% of the sample.

CDR1 and CDR2, looked up from the germline V gene (reference sequence), are LNHDA and SQIVND. There are 13 amino acids in the CDR3, from cysteine to phenylalanine inclusive. Just CDR3 DNA is preserved here, 39 bases in frame from base 1. V and J lose 3 bases and 8 bases, and a span of 13 bases separates them. This clone was seen just once. No cognate antigen has been identified for it. No much larger clone is present one base from it, and per-base qualities are unavailable. This specimen was peripheral blood, taken 28 days after the second AZD1222 dose. This TCR was recovered from an adult who received the AZD1222 COVID-19 vaccine. This chain is built from TRBV19 and TRBJ1-2; the D gene is not confidently resolved. The CDR3 loop reads CASSIRAGWGYTF. The nucleotide sequence is TGTGCCAGTAGTATTAGGGCAGGCTGGGGCTACACCTTC.